This T cell receptor (beta chain) is from a study of T cell repertoires and HLA-DP antigens. Study at large: Transduced HeLa cells presented HLA-DP to CD4+ T cells. Versus self, one alloantigen differed at one groove amino acid, the other at about eleven. Study results and caveats: Against one allele, clones undetected before culture averaged approximately 36%; against the other, approximately 51%.

About this clone: Its antigen is not known.

Generated by immunoSEQ multiplex PCR, the TCRdb table keeps only in-frame clones and is missing some. This sample has about 110,000 clones, with 80% to 95% found just once. Sample: CD4+ T cells from PBMCs. This receptor was identified in a woman younger than 30 in good health and CMV-seronegative.

The CDR3 sequence is CASSATGMLIYGYTF. CDR3 coding DNA: TGTGCCAGTAGTGCGACAGGGATGCTTATTTATGGCTACACCTTC. V gene TRBV19 combines with J gene TRBJ1-2, with TRBD1 matching over 7 bases. The CDR3 totals 15 residues. Trimming took 5 bases from V and 5 from J; bases not matched to a gene: 11. Germline V gene sequence: CDR1 LNHDA, CDR2 SQIVND (reference sequence).